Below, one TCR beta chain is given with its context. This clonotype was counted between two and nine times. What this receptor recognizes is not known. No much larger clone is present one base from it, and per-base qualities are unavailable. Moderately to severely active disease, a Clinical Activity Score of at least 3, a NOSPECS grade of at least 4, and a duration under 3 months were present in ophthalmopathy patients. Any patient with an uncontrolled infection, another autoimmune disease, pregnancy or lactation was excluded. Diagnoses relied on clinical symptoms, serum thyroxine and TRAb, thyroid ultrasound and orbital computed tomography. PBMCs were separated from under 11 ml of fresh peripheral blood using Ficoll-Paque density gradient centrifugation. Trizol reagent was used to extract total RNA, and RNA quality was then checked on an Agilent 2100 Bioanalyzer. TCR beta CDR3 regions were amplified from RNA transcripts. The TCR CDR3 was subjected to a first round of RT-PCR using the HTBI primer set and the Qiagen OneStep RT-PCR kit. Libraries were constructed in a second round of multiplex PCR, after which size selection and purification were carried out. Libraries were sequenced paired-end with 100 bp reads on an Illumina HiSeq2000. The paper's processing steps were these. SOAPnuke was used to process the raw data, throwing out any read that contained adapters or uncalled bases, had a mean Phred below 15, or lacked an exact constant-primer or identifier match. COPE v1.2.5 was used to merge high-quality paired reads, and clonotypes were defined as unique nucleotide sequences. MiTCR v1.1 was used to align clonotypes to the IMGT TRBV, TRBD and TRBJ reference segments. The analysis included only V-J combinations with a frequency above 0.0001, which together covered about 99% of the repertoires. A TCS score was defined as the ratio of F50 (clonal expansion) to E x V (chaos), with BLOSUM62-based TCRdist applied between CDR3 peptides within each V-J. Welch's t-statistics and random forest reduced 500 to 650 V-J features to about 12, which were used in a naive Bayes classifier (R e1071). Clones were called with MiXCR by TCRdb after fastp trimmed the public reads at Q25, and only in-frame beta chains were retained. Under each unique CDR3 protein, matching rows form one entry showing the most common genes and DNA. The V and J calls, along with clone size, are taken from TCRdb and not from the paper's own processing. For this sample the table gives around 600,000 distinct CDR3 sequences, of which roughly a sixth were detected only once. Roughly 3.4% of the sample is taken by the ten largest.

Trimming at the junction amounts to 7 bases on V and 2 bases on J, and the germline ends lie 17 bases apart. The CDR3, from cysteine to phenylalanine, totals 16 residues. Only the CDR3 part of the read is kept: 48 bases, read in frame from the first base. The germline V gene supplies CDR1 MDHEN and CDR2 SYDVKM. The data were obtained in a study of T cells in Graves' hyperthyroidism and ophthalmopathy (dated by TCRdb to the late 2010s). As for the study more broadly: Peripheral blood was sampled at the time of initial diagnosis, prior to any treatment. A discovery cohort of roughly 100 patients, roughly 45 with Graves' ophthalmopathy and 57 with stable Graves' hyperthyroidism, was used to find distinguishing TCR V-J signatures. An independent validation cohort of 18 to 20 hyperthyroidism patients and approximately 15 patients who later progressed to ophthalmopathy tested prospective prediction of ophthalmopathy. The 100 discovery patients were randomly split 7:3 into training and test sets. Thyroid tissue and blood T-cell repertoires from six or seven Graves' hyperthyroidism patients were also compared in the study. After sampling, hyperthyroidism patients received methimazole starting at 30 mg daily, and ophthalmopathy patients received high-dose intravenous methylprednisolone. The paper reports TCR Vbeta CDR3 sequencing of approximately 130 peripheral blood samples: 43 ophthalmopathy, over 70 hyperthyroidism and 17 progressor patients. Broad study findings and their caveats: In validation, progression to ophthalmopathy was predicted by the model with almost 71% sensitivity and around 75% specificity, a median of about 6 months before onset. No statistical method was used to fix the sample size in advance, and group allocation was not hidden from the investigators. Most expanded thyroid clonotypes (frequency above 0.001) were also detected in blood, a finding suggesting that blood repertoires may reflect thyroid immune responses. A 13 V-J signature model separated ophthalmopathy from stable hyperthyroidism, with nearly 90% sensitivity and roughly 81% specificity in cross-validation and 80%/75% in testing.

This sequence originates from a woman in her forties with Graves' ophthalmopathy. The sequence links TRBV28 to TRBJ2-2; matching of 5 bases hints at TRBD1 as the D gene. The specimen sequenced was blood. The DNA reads TGTGCCAGCATGGTACGTTTAGACAGCAACACCGGGGAGCTGTTTTTT. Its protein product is CASMVRLDSNTGELFF.